This T cell receptor (beta chain) was recovered during a study of blood T cell repertoires in COVID-19 (TCRdb year 2020). Notes on the research overall: Samples from collaborators originated in the United States, Italy and Spain and spanned both the acute and convalescent phases of COVID-19. Where available, HLA class I and class II types were obtained from metadata supplied by the sample provider rather than from assay-based typing. The prospective study material was composed of cDNA or gDNA derived from T cells, B-cell-depleted T cells, or PBMCs. The dataset comprised deeply sampled blood TCRbeta repertoires from subjects exposed to, actively infected with, or recovered from COVID-19. The samples were drawn from two sources: the first 160 participants of the ongoing ImmuneRACE study, and fewer than 1,500 subjects contributed by 6 global collaborators. A freely available public database, intended as a resource for researchers studying the immune response to SARS-CoV-2, is where the repertoires were released. A de-identified subject ID, COVID-19 status, age in years and sex were almost always included in the sample metadata.

The paper's findings and limits, for the study overall: How much clinical and demographic metadata was included differed by source and by participant, and the metadata was provided uncurated.

TCRbeta CDR3 regions were amplified from genomic DNA by means of the immunoSEQ Assay, a bias-controlled multiplex PCR. As for how the authors treated the data: The number of nucleated cells in each sample was estimated from the amplification of reference gene primers within the assay. Sequence reads were collapsed and filtered to measure the absolute abundance of every unique TCRbeta CDR3 rearrangement. For each sample, productive Simpson clonality was calculated as the square root of Simpson's diversity index over productive rearrangements. TCRdb mirrors the immuneACCESS table, restricted to in-frame sequences. Some clones are absent from its copies; in checked studies, under half trace to an unresolved V gene, and the reason for the others is unknown. For V, J and clone size, that table is used; D and trimming come from the DNA. This sample is represented by about 240,000 clones; around four fifths of them were singletons. Of the sample, roughly 2% is held by the ten largest clones.

A second Seattle source provided samples from volunteer blood donors who had recovered from COVID-19. The collaborating institutions used their own protocols to collect whole blood in K2EDTA tubes. Collaborator samples were shipped for TCRbeta analysis as frozen whole blood, isolated PBMCs, or DNA extracted from either sample type. This clone appeared once. Its recognized antigen is unknown. No base-level quality is on record; no much larger clone is a single base apart. CDR1 SGHVS and CDR2 FQNEAQ were looked up in the germline V gene. From cysteine to phenylalanine, the CDR3 is 14 amino acids long. CDR3 DNA is the only sequence kept; it has 42 bases, read in frame from the first base. For this chain, trimming is 4 bases at the V end and 5 bases at the J end, and the number of junction bases without a gene match is 8.

This sequence originates from a man aged 30 to 45 who had recovered from COVID-19. The chain is encoded by TRBV7-8 joined to TRBJ2-7, with 7 bases matching TRBD1. Sequencing used peripheral blood. The DNA is TGTGCCAGCAGCTCAGAGGGGGCGCGGAACGAGCAGTACTTC. It translates to CASSSEGARNEQYF.